One sample yielded the 19 T cell receptor beta chains listed below, sequenced in a study of T-cell memory formation after mild COVID-19. Via MiXCR, TCRdb re-called the 5' RACE reads, giving one row per CDR3 protein. The table lists fewer than 700,000 distinct CDR3 sequences, about a fifth of them singletons. What was sequenced was PBMCs or a T cell subset sorted from them (not recorded which). Every receptor here comes from an adult woman who had mild COVID-19 (a few samples of this study predate the infection). Cell type and time point are not known.

This clonotype was picked up a small number of times. The J gene is TRBJ2-2, the V gene TRBV6-6, with a weak D call TRBD2 (5 bases). Between the trimmed V and J ends, which lost 2 bases and 4 bases, there was a span of 20 bases. This CDR3 comprises 18 residues. Germline V gene lookup returns CDR1 MNHNY and CDR2 SVGAGI (reference sequence). CDR3 loop: CASSYDGLSGDPTGELFF. The CDR3 DNA is TGTGCCAGCAGTTACGACGGGCTCAGCGGCGACCCCACCGGGGAGCTGTTTTTT.

The chain employs TRBV11-2 and TRBJ1-2; a weak D match, TRBD1 (5 bases). V shed 5 bases and J shed 8 bases, with 12 bases lying between them. The CDR3 length is 12 residues. CDR1 is SGHAT, CDR2 FQNNGV, per germline. As DNA, the CDR3 is TGTGCCAGCAGCCGTAGACAGAAGGGCTACACCTTC. Protein sequence: CASSRRQKGYTF.

This clonotype was counted between two and nine times. The chain couples TRBV20-1 to TRBJ2-7; TRBD1 matches 7 bases. The V and J ends lost 2 bases and 5 bases, in that order; junction bases with no gene match: 0. The CDR3 covers 11 residues. Germline loops: CDR1 DFQATT, CDR2 SNEGSKA (reference sequence). CDR3 DNA sequence: TGCAGTGCTAGAACAGGGGACGAGCAGTACTTC. Protein sequence: CSARTGDEQYF.

This chain joins TRBV30 and TRBJ2-7; possible D gene TRBD1, 5 bases. The V gene lost 5 bases and the J gene lost 12 bases, with 11 bases spanning the gap. CDR1 is GTSNPN, CDR2 SVGIG, per germline (reference sequence). The CDR3 runs 9 residues. DNA for the CDR3: TGTGCCTGGGACAGACTGGGGTACTTC. It translates to CAWDRLGYF.

CDR3 amino acids: CASSDLLAGGVNEQFF. In DNA form, the CDR3 reads TGTGCCAGCAGCGACTTACTGGCGGGAGGTGTCAATGAGCAGTTCTTC. The rearrangement uses TRBV6-2 or TRBV6-3 and TRBJ2-1; 8 bases are shared with TRBD2. Germline V gene lookup returns CDR1 MNHEY and CDR2 SVGEGT. V dropped 6 bases and J dropped 6; count of bases not matched to a gene: 13. This CDR3 has 16 residues.

The chain joins TRBV29-1 to TRBJ2-1, with D perhaps given as TRBD1 or TRBD2 (5 bases each). The CDR3 is 12 residues long. V was trimmed by 4 bases and J by 9 bases, leaving 13 bases between them. Germline loops: CDR1 SQVTM, CDR2 ANQGSEA. CDR3: CSVAQGPTEQFF. The CDR3 DNA follows: TGCAGCGTTGCTCAGGGACCAACTGAGCAGTTCTTC.

This clonotype came up a few times. The chain employs TRBV20-1 and TRBJ1-1; D not certain. Germline V gene data show CDR1 as DFQATT and CDR2 as SNEGSKA (reference sequence). V lost 6 bases and J lost 1, with 18 bases in between. The CDR3 extends over 15 amino acids. CDR3 region: CSACVEERRNTEAFF. CDR3 nucleotide sequence: TGCAGTGCGTGCGTGGAGGAGCGTAGGAACACTGAAGCTTTCTTT.

This chain joins TRBV5-1 and TRBJ1-5; TRBD1 matches 9 bases. The CDR3 loop spans 14 amino acids. From germline, CDR1 is SGHRS and CDR2 YFSETQ. The trim removed 0 bases at V and 7 bases at J, leaving 2 bases unmatched. CDR3 coding DNA: TGCGCCAGCAGCTTGGGGGACAGGGCCCAGCCCCAGCATTTT. Its protein is CASSLGDRAQPQHF. The variable domain in full, with the rest retrieved from reference TRBV5-1 and TRBJ1-5, is KAGVTQTPRYLIKTRGQQVTLSCSPISGHRSVSWYQQTPGQGLQFLFEYFSETQRNKGNFPGRFSGRQFSNSRSEMNVSTLELGDSALYLCASSLGDRAQPQHFGDGTRLSIL.

A few counts support this clonotype. This rearrangement joins TRBV6-1 to TRBJ1-2; tentative D call: TRBD1 (5 bases). V lost 3 bases to trimming and J lost 4 bases, with 12 bases between them. The CDR3 is made up of 14 amino acids. Per the germline V gene, CDR1 is MNHNS and CDR2 is SASEGT. The CDR3 loop reads CASSDGTESYGYTF. DNA of the CDR3: TGTGCCAGCAGTGACGGGACGGAGAGCTATGGCTACACCTTC.

This chain connects TRBV12-3 or TRBV12-4 to TRBJ2-7, with TRBD1 as a possible D gene (5 bases). The CDR3 spans 12 residues. V lost 4 bases and J 6 bases, leaving 10 bases between the germline ends. The CDR3 here is CASSSGHLEQYF. CDR3 DNA: TGTGCCAGCAGTTCAGGACATCTCGAGCAGTACTTC.

V and J are TRBV7-2 and TRBJ2-3; maybe TRBD2 (6 bases). Germline V gene sequence: CDR1 SGHTA, CDR2 FQGNSA. The ends were cut back, 4 bases at V and 3 bases at J, with 14 bases in the middle. The CDR3 consists of 15 residues. Here the CDR3 reads CASSSWRVGTDTQYF. CDR3 DNA sequence: TGTGCCAGCAGCTCCTGGAGGGTAGGAACAGATACGCAGTATTTT.

J is TRBJ1-4 and V is TRBV4-1; weak D call: TRBD1 (6 bases). V dropped 1 base and J dropped 7 bases, with 10 bases sitting between them. The CDR3 extends over 14 amino acids. Germline CDR1 reads MGHRA; CDR2 reads YSYEKL. Here the CDR3 reads CASSQGEGVEKLFF. The CDR3 coding sequence is TGCGCCAGCAGCCAAGGCGAGGGGGTTGAAAAACTGTTTTTT.

This clonotype was counted at least ten times. The chain joins TRBV24-1 to TRBJ2-5; 9 bases align to TRBD2. With 2 bases clipped from V and 5 bases from J, the junction kept 5 bases outside the gene matches. CDR1 and CDR2 (germline): KGHDR, SFDVKD. CDR3 length: 15 amino acids. CDR3 region: CATSDSGTSLETQYF. The CDR3 bases are TGTGCCACCAGTGATTCCGGGACTAGCTTGGAGACCCAGTACTTC.

This clonotype was observed a few times. The CDR3 DNA is TGTGCCAGCAGCTTAGGGCGGTGGGGGACAGGGGAAACGTACGAGCAGTACTTC. Protein product: CASSLGRWGTGETYEQYF. The V call is TRBV7-9, the J call TRBJ2-7; 10 bases are a match to TRBD1. The CDR3 runs to 18 residues. Germline V gene sequence: CDR1 SEHNR, CDR2 FQNEAQ (reference sequence). V was pared by 1 base and J by 4 bases, with 13 bases of the junction left unmatched.

This clonotype was seen more than once but under ten times. This sequence joins TRBV12-3 or TRBV12-4 and TRBJ1-1; no reliable D call. The CDR3 runs 13 residues. V gave up 2 bases and J gave up 3 bases, with 7 bases separating them. DNA of the CDR3: TGTGCCAGCAGTTTAATAGAAGACACTGAAGCTTTCTTT. Translated: CASSLIEDTEAFF.

The chain links TRBV7-9 to TRBJ1-2; 12 nucleotides align to TRBD1. After removal of 5 bases from V and 7 bases from J, the junction contained 8 bases not matched to a gene. Looked up from germline, CDR1 is SEHNR and CDR2 is FQNEAQ (reference sequence). The CDR3 extends over 15 amino acids. Here the CDR3 DNA reads TGTGCCAGCAGCCCGAGCGGGACAGGGGGCATTGGCTACACCTTC. Its protein is CASSPSGTGGIGYTF.

This clonotype was observed a few times. The V and J genes are TRBV12-3 or TRBV12-4 and TRBJ2-4; 7 bases map to TRBD1. J gave up 5 bases and V 6 bases, and 7 bases lay outside the gene matches. The CDR3 runs 14 residues. CDR3 in amino acids: CASSRGGQENIQYF. CDR3 DNA: TGTGCCAGCAGCCGAGGGGGCCAAGAAAACATTCAGTACTTC.

This chain joins TRBV18 and TRBJ2-7; D is undetermined. The CDR3 totals 13 residues. Germline CDR1 and CDR2: KGHSH and LQKENI. Deletions cut 5 bases from V and 2 bases from J, with 10 bases between. CDR3 bases: TGTGCCAGCTCAGACACAGTTACCTACGAGCAGTACTTC. Its protein product is CASSDTVTYEQYF. Combining the CDR3 with reference TRBV18 and TRBJ2-7 gives the whole variable domain NAGVMQNPRHLVRRRGQEARLRCSPMKGHSHVYWYRQLPEEGLKFMVYLQKENIIDESGMPKERFSAEFPKEGPSILRIQQVVRGDSAAYFCASSDTVTYEQYFGPGTRLTVT.

The V gene is TRBV3-1, the J gene TRBJ2-7, with TRBD1 as a possible D gene (6 bases). This CDR3 spans 16 amino acids. CDR1 and CDR2 from the germline V gene are LGHDT and YNNKEL (reference sequence). Trimming removed 1 base from V and 0 bases from J, with 13 bases in between. DNA for the CDR3: TGTGCCAGCAGCCAAGGCTGGGGGCAAAGCTCCTACGAGCAGTACTTC. It specifies CASSQGWGQSSYEQYF.